Listed below are T cell receptor beta chains from one sample, sequenced in a study of blood T cells in healthy people across ages. TCRdb re-analysed the 5' RACE reads in MiXCR, keeping a single row per CDR3 protein. The sample yields some 1.7 million distinct CDR3 sequences, over 25% seen once. The sequencing input was blood. These TCRs come from a woman between 25 and 40 years old in good health. CDR3s include the opening cysteine and the closing phenylalanine or tryptophan. A D gene is named only where the DNA matches it firmly. Expanded clones get a size class; other rows say once, few or many, or leave the size out.

few	TRBV5-1	TRBJ2-1	TRBD2	CASSLARTSGGYNEQFF	TGCGCCAGCAGCTTGGCCCGGACTAGCGGGGGGTACAATGAGCAGTTCTTC
NA	TRBV4-1	TRBJ2-1	TRBD1	CASRQGQGVSYNEQFF	TGCGCCAGCAGACAGGGACAGGGGGTATCCTACAATGAGCAGTTCTTC
NA	TRBV10-3	TRBJ2-1	TRBD2	CAIGTSGGISYNEQFF	TGTGCCATTGGGACTAGCGGGGGGATTTCCTACAATGAGCAGTTCTTC
NA	TRBV7-2	TRBJ2-5	TRBD1	CTSSLQQGYGQYF	TGTACCAGCAGCCTCCAACAGGGGTACGGGCAGTACTTC
once	TRBV10-3	TRBJ2-7	NA	CAIRGSTDNEQYF	TGTGCCATCAGAGGGTCGACGGACAATGAGCAGTACTTC
NA	TRBV20-1	TRBJ2-7	TRBD2	CSATTSGGLVQYF	TGCAGTGCTACTACTAGCGGGGGTCTTGTGCAGTACTTC
NA	TRBV5-1	TRBJ1-1	TRBD1	CASSLARQGAGTEAFF	TGCGCCAGCAGCTTGGCTCGTCAGGGGGCAGGGACTGAAGCTTTCTTT
NA	TRBV12-3/TRBV12-4	TRBJ2-1	TRBD2	CASSLTSSGASTNEQFF	TGTGCCAGCAGTCTTACGTCTAGCGGGGCCAGTACCAATGAGCAGTTCTTC
NA	TRBV20-1	TRBJ2-1	NA	CSARLGRASNEQFF	TGCAGTGCTAGGCTGGGCCGGGCCTCCAATGAGCAGTTCTTC
NA	TRBV3-1	TRBJ1-2	NA	CASSQTGTGTYGYTF	TGTGCCAGCAGCCAAACCGGGACGGGGACCTATGGCTACACCTTC
NA	TRBV12-3/TRBV12-4	TRBJ2-7	NA	CASAGSGQFYEQYF	TGTGCCAGCGCCGGGTCGGGTCAGTTCTACGAGCAGTACTTC
NA	TRBV5-1	TRBJ2-2	NA	CASSSGSNTGELFF	TGCGCCAGCAGCTCAGGGTCGAACACCGGGGAGCTGTTTTTT
NA	TRBV9	TRBJ1-2	TRBD1	CASSVDGEGGQGLYGYTF	TGTGCCAGCAGCGTCGACGGGGAGGGGGGACAGGGTCTTTATGGCTACACCTTC
many	TRBV29-1	TRBJ2-3	NA	CSVDVSTDTQYF	TGCAGCGTTGATGTGTCCACAGATACGCAGTATTTT
NA	TRBV5-6	TRBJ2-1	NA	CVSSFQGAHEQFF	TGTGTCAGCAGCTTTCAAGGGGCCCATGAGCAGTTCTTC
NA	TRBV12-3/TRBV12-4	TRBJ2-2	NA	CASTGVAGELFF	TGTGCCAGCACAGGGGTGGCCGGGGAGCTGTTTTTT
few	TRBV20-1	TRBJ1-2	NA	CSATRPGQTYTF	TGCAGTGCCACTAGACCAGGACAGACTTACACCTTC
NA	TRBV6-6	TRBJ2-1	NA	CASSGEQEQFF	TGTGCCAGCTCAGGGGAACAGGAGCAGTTCTTC
many	TRBV3-1	TRBJ2-5	TRBD2	CASSQLAGEQETQYF	TGTGCCAGCAGCCAACTAGCGGGGGAACAAGAGACCCAGTACTTC
few	TRBV5-1	TRBJ1-4	NA	CASSLAGMGNEKLFF	TGCGCCAGCAGCTTGGCCGGGATGGGTAATGAAAAGCTGTTTTTT
few	TRBV11-2	TRBJ1-5	NA	CASSLVAGGQPQHF	TGTGCCAGCAGCTTAGTTGCGGGAGGTCAGCCCCAGCATTTT
NA	TRBV6-6	TRBJ2-7	TRBD2	CASSYDSLAGGEQYF	TGTGCCAGCAGTTATGATTCTCTAGCGGGAGGCGAGCAGTACTTC